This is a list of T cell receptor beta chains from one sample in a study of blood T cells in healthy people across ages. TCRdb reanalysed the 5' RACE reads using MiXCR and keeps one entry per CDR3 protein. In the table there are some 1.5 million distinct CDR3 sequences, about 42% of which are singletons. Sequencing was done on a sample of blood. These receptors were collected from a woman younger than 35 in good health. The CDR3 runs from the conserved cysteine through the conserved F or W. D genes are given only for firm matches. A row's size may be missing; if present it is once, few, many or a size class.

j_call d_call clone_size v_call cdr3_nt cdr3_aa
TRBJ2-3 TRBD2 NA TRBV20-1 TGCAGTGCTAGGGTGGTAGGGGCTAGCGGACCAGATACGCAGTATTTT CSARVVGASGPDTQYF
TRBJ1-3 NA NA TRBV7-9 TGTGCCAGCAGCCCGAGGGACTCTGGAAACACCATATATTTT CASSPRDSGNTIYF
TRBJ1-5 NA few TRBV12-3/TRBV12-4 TGTGCCAGCAGTTTGCCCCCGAATCAGCCCCAGCATTTT CASSLPPNQPQHF
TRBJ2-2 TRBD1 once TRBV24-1 TGTGCCACCAGTGATACCTACTGGGACAGTAACACCGGGGAGCTGTTTTTT CATSDTYWDSNTGELFF
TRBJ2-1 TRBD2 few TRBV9 TGTGCCAGCAGCGTAGGGGAACCTAGCGGGAGGGCCGCTACACCTGAGCAGTTCTTC CASSVGEPSGRAATPEQFF
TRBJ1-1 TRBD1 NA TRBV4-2 TGTGCCAGCAGCACCGACAGGGGTGGAGGTGAGGTTGGGACTGAAGCTTTCTTT CASSTDRGGGEVGTEAFF
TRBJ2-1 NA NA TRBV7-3 TGTGCCAGCAGCGTAAACGGGTTTGATGAGCAGTTCTTC CASSVNGFDEQFF
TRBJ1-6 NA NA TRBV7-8 TGTGCCAGCAGCTTAGGGCAGGGATCACCCCTCCACTTT CASSLGQGSPLHF
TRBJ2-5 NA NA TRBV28 TGTGCCAGCAGCCCCCACCGACACCAAGAGACCCAGTACTTC CASSPHRHQETQYF
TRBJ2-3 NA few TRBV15 TGTGCCACCAGCAGAGATGGGGGATCTGATACGCAGTATTTT CATSRDGGSDTQYF
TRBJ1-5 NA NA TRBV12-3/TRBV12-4 TGTGCCAGCAGTTTAGTCACAGGGATCGGGAATCAGCCCCAGCATTTT CASSLVTGIGNQPQHF
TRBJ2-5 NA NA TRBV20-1 TGCAGTGCTAGGCATCTTCCCCAAGAGACCCAGTACTTC CSARHLPQETQYF
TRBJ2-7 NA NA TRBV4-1 TGCGCCAGCAGCCAGCCGGGAAAACTCTACGAGCAGTACTTC CASSQPGKLYEQYF
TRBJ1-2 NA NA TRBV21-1 TGTGCCAGCGTCAGTACAGGGGGCGTCGATGGCTACACCTTC CASVSTGGVDGYTF
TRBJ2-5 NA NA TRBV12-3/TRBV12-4 TGTGCCAGCAGTTTCGGGCGCTCTCGGGGAGAGACCCAGTACTTC CASSFGRSRGETQYF
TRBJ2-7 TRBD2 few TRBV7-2 TGTGCCAGCAGCAGTAATAGCGGGAAGGCAAGCGAGCAGTACTTC CASSSNSGKASEQYF
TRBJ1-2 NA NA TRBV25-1 TGTGCCAGCAGTGATGACCATTATGGCTACACCTTC CASSDDHYGYTF
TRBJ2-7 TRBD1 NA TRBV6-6 TGTGCCAGCAGTTTGAGGACAGGGGGTGTAAACGAGCAGTACTTC CASSLRTGGVNEQYF
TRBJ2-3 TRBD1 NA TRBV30 TGTGCCTGGAGTAGGGACAGCGATATCACAGATACGCAGTATTTT CAWSRDSDITDTQYF
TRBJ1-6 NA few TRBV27 TGTGCCAGCAGTATTACAGGGTTGCGTGACTCACCCCTCCACTTT CASSITGLRDSPLHF
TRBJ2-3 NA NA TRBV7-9 TGTGCCAGCAGCCAAATAACAGGGATAACAGATACGCAGTATTTT CASSQITGITDTQYF
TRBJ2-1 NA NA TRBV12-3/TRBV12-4 TGTGCCAGCAGTTTTTACCCATACAATGAGCAGTTCTTC CASSFYPYNEQFF
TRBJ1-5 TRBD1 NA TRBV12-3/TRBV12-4 TGTGCCAGCAGTTTAAATGACAGGGTCAATCAGCCCCAGCATTTT CASSLNDRVNQPQHF
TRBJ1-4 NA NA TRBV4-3 TGCGCCAGCAGCCAGTACCATCAATACCTTGAAAAACTGTTTTTT CASSQYHQYLEKLFF
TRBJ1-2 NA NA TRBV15 TGTGCCACCAGCAGAGATAACCTCTATGGCTACACCTTC CATSRDNLYGYTF
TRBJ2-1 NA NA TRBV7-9 TGTGCCAGCAGCTACCTAACAGGAGCTGAGCAGTTCTTC CASSYLTGAEQFF
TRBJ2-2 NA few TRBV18 TGTGCCAGCTCACCCCGGGGAGCGGCGAACACCGGGGAGCTGTTTTTT CASSPRGAANTGELFF
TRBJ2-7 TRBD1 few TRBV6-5 TGTGCCAGCAGTTACGGGACAGGGGGACTAAAATCAATTTACGAGCAGTACTTC CASSYGTGGLKSIYEQYF
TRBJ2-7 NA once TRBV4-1 TGCGCCAGCAGCCAAGATCCCTGGGACGAGAAGTACTTC CASSQDPWDEKYF
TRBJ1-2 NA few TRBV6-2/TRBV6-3 TGTGCCAGCAGTTACTCGGAAACCTTCTATGGCTACACCTTC CASSYSETFYGYTF
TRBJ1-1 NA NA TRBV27 TGTGCCAGCAGTTTACGGGGGCCGCCGGGTACTGAAGCTTTCTTT CASSLRGPPGTEAFF
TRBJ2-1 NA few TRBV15 TGTGCCACCAGCAAGGTTGCGGGGGCTCAGTTCTTC CATSKVAGAQFF
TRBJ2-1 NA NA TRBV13 TGTGCCAGCAGCGCCGACAGAAACCAATACAATGAGCAGTTCTTC CASSADRNQYNEQFF
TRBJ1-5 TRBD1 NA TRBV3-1 TGTGCCAGCAGCCAGAACAGGGGGCGTTCCCAGCCCCAGCATTTT CASSQNRGRSQPQHF
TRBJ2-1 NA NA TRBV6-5 TGTGCCAGCAGTCGTGGCAGGGACGGGGCCCACAATGAGCAGTTCTTC CASSRGRDGAHNEQFF
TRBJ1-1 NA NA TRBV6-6 TGTGCCAGCAGTTACTCTTACGACCTGAACACTGAAGCTTTCTTT CASSYSYDLNTEAFF
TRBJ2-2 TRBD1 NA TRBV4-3 TGCGCCAGCAGCCAATACCGGGACAGGGTCCCCGGGGAGCTGTTTTTT CASSQYRDRVPGELFF
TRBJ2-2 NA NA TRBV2 TGTGCCAGCAGGCGGGCCGGGGAGCTGTTTTTT CASRRAGELFF
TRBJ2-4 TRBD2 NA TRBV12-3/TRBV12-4 TGTGCCAGCAGTCCGAAAACTAGCGGGGGGGGGAATGAGCAGTACTTC CASSPKTSGGGNEQYF
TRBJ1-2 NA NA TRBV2 TGTGCCAGCAGTGGCACCAGGGGAAACTATGGCTACACCTTC CASSGTRGNYGYTF
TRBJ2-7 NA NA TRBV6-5 TGTGCCAGCAGTTACTACTCAGGCTACGAGCAGTACTTC CASSYYSGYEQYF
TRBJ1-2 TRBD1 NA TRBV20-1 TGCAGTGCTAGAGATGGTAAAGGTGGACAGGGGCTAATAAGCTATGGCTACACCTTC CSARDGKGGQGLISYGYTF
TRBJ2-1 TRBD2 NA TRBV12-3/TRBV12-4 TGTGCCAGCAGTTTCGGACGAGCGGGAGGGGATGAGCAGTTCTTC CASSFGRAGGDEQFF
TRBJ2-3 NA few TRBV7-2 TGTGCCAGCAGCCTCCGGTTCCCTGGGGCAGATACGCAGTATTTT CASSLRFPGADTQYF
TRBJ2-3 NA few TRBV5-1 TGCGCCAGCAGCTTGCCGGGCAGGGGTGTCACAGATACGCAGTATTTT CASSLPGRGVTDTQYF
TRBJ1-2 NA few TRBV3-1 TGTGCCAGCAGCCAAGGGCGTCCTCGTGGCTACACCTTC CASSQGRPRGYTF
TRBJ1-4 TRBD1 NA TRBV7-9 TGTGCCACCCACGAGGGCACCTTCACAGGGGGCGAAAAACTGTTTTTT CATHEGTFTGGEKLFF
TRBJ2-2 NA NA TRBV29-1 TGCAGCAGGGTTAACACCGGGGAGCTGTTTTTT CSRVNTGELFF
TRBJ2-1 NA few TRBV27 TGTGCCAGCAGGGCGGACTTCAGCTCCTACAATGAGCAGTTCTTC CASRADFSSYNEQFF
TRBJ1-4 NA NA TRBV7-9 TGTGCCAGCAGCTTAGGGGTGGGGGCCCAGAATGAAAAACTGTTTTTT CASSLGVGAQNEKLFF
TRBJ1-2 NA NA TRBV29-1 TGCAGCGCCGGCCCCGGGGCAGGGATTGGCTACACCTTC CSAGPGAGIGYTF